This TCR beta chain was sequenced during a study of patients and donors after allogeneic stem cell transplantation. Per germline, CDR1 SGHDT and CDR2 YYEEEE. The V segment lost 4 bases and the J segment 5 bases; nucleotides outside the gene matches: 9. This CDR3 has 16 amino acids. This clonotype was detected only a few times. TCRdb processed the RT-PCR reads anew with MiXCR; each CDR3 protein has one entry. The sample has about 960,000 distinct CDR3 sequences; roughly 18% are singletons. The receptor was derived from a human donor who was either an allogeneic HSCT recipient or a stem cell or donor lymphocyte infusion donor (not recorded which). It is not recorded whose cells these are; they may come from a transplant donor. The sample comprised blood, either unsorted or a sorted T cell fraction (not recorded which). The chain is built from TRBV5-6 and TRBJ2-2; 9 nucleotides match TRBD1. CDR3 coding DNA: TGTGCCAGCAGCCCCCCCGGGACAGGGAGGACCGGGGAGCTGTTTTTT. Its protein product is CASSPPGTGRTGELFF.